The clone carrying this T cell receptor beta chain was recorded a few times. The target antigen is unknown. The data belong to a study of early T cells in non-severe SARS-CoV-2 infection. Study information: Chains from this unsorted whole-blood bulk RNA could not be paired. Study results and limitations: Matching results from VDJdb favored anti-spike CD8 responses, leaving private and CD4 specificities undetected.

Unique molecular identifier tags were affixed to discrete cDNA molecules. TCRdb used MiXCR to reprocess the 5' RACE reads, holding one entry per CDR3 protein. The sample records roughly 40,000 distinct CDR3 sequences, roughly 7.3% being singletons. The CDR3 runs 15 residues. Germline CDR1 SGHRS, CDR2 YFSETQ. The germline V and J ends were trimmed by 4 bases and 6 bases, with 18 bases remaining between them. This clonotype was sampled from an adult who was a healthcare worker with PCR-confirmed SARS-CoV-2 infection or an uninfected control (not recorded which). Sequencing was done on a sample of whole blood. This sequence joins TRBV5-1 and TRBJ2-3; D unclear. The CDR3: CASSPRPIRTDTQYF. In DNA, the CDR3 is TGCGCCAGCAGCCCCCGACCGATCCGGACGGATACGCAGTATTTT.